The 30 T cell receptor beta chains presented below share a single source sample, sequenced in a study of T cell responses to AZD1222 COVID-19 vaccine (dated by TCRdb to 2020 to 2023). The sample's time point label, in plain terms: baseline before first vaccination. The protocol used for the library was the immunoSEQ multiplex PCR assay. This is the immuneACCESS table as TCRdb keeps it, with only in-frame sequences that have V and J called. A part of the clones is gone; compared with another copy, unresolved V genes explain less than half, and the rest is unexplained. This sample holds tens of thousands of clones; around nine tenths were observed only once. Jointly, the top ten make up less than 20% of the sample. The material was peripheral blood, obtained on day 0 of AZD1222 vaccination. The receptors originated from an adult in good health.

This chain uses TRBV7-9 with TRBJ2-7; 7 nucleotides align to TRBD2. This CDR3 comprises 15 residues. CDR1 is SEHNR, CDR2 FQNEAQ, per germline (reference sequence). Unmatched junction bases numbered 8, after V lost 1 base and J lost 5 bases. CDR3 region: CASSLGLADGDEQYF. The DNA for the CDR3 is TGTGCCAGCAGCTTAGGACTAGCTGACGGGGACGAGCAGTACTTC.

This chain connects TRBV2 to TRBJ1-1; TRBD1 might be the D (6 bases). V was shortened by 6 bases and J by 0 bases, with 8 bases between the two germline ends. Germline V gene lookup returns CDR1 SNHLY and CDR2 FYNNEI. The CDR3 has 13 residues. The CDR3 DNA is TGTGCCAGCAGAGGGGGGGTGAACACTGAAGCTTTCTTT. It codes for CASRGGVNTEAFF.

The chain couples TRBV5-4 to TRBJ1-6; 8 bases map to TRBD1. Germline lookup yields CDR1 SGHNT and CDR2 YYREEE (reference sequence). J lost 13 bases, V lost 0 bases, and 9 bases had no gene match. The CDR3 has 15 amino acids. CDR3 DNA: TGTGCCAGCAGCTTGGGGGGACAGGCCGGTTCGCCCCTCCACTTT. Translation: CASSLGGQAGSPLHF.

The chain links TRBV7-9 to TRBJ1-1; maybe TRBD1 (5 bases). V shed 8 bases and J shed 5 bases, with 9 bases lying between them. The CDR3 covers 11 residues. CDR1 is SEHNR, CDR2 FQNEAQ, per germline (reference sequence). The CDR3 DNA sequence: TGTGCCAGCTCGAGGGGAACTGAAGCTTTCTTT. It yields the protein CASSRGTEAFF.

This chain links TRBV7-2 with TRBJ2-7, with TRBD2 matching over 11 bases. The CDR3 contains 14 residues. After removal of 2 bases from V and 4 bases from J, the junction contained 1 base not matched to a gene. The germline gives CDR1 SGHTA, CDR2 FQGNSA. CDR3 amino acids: CASSLTSGSYEQYF. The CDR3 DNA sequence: TGTGCCAGCAGCTTAACTAGCGGGAGTTACGAGCAGTACTTC.

In nucleotides, the CDR3 is TGTGCCAGCAGCGTAGGCCGGAACGATAATTCACCCCTCCACTTT. Amino acids: CASSVGRNDNSPLHF. V is TRBV9 and J is TRBJ1-6; no firm D call. Germline V lookup: CDR1 SGDLS, CDR2 YYNGEE. The CDR3 runs 15 residues. Trimming pared 0 bases from V and 5 bases from J, leaving 9 bases between.

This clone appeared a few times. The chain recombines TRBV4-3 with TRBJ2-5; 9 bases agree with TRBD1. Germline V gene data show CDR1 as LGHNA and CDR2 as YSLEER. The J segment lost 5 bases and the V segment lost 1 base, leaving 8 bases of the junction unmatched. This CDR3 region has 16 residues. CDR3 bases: TGCGCCAGCAGCCAAGCCGGGACAGGGACATCGGAGACCCAGTACTTC. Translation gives CASSQAGTGTSETQYF.

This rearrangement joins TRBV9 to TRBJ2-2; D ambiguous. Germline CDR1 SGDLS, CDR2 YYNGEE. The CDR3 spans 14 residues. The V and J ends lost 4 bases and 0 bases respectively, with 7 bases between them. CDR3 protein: CASSFYSNTGELFF. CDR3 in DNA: TGTGCCAGCAGCTTTTACTCGAACACCGGGGAGCTGTTTTTT.

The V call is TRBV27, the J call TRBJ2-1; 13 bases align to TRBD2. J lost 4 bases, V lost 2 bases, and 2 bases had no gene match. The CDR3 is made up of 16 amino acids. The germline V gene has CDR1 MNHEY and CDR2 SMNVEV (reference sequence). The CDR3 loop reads CASSLELAGGYNEQFF. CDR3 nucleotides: TGTGCCAGCAGTTTAGAACTAGCGGGGGGGTACAATGAGCAGTTCTTC.

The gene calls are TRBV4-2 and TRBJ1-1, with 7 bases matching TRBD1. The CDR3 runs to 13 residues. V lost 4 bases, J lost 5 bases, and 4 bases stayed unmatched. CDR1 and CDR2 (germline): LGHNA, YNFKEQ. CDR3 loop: CASSLNRGTEAFF. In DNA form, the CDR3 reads TGTGCCAGCAGCCTAAACAGGGGAACTGAAGCTTTCTTT.

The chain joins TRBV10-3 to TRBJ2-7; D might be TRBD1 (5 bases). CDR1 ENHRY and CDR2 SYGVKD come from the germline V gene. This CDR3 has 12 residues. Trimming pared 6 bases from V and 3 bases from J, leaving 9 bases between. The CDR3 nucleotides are TGTGCCATCAGCACCCAGGGCTACGAGCAGTACTTC. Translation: CAISTQGYEQYF.

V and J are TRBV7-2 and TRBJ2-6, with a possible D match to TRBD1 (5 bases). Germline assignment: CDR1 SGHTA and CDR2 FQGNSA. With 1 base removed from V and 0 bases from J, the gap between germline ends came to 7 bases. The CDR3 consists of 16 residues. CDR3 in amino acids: CASSLGQTSGANVLTF. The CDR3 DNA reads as TGTGCCAGCAGCTTAGGACAGACCTCTGGGGCCAACGTCCTGACTTTC. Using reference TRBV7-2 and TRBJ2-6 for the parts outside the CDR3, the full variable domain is GAGVSQSPSNKVTEKGKDVELRCDPISGHTALYWYRQSLGQGLEFLIYFQGNSAPDKSGLPSDRFSAERTGGSVSTLTIQRTQQEDSAVYLCASSLGQTSGANVLTFGAGSRLTVL.

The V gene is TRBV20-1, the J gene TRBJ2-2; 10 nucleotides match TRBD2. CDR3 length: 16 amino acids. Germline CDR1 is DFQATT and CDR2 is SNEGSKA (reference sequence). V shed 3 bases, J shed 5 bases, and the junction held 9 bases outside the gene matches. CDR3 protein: CSASSSGSVWTGELFF. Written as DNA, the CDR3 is TGCAGTGCTAGTTCTAGCGGGAGCGTGTGGACCGGGGAGCTGTTTTTT.

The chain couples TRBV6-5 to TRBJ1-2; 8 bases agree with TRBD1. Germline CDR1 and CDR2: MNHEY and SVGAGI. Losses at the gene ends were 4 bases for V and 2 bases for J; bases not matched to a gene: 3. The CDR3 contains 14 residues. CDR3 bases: TGTGCCAGCAGTTGGACAGGGCGGAACTATGGCTACACCTTC. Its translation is CASSWTGRNYGYTF.

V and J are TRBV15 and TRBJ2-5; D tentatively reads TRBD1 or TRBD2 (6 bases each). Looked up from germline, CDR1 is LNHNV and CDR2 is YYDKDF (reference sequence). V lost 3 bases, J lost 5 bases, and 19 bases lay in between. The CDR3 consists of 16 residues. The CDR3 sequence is CATSSDSGGLRETQYF. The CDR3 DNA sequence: TGTGCCACCAGCAGTGACTCCGGGGGCTTGCGGGAGACCCAGTACTTC.

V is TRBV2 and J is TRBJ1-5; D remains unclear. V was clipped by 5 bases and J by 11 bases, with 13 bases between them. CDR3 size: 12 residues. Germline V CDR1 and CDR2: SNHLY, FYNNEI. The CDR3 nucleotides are TGTGCCAGCAGTAACAGACCGTCAGCCCAGCATTTT. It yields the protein CASSNRPSAQHF.

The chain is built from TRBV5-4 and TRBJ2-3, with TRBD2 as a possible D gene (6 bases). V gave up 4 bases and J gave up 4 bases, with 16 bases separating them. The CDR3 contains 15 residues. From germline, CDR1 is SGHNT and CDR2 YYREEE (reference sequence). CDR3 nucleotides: TGTGCCAGCAGCGGTCCGGAGGGTTCCCCAGATACGCAGTATTTT. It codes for CASSGPEGSPDTQYF.

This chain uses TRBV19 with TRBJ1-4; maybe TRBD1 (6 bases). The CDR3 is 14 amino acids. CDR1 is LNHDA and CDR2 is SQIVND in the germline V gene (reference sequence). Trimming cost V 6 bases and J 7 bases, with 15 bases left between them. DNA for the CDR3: TGTGCCAGTAGGCCTACGGGGGCGGTTGAAAAACTGTTTTTT. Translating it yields CASRPTGAVEKLFF.

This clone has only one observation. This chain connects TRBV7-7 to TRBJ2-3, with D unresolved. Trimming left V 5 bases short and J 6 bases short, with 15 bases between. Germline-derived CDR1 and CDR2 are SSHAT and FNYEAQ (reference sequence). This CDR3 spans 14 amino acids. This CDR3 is CASSPSWSTDTQYF. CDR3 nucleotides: TGTGCCAGCAGCCCTTCGTGGTCGACTGATACGCAGTATTTT.

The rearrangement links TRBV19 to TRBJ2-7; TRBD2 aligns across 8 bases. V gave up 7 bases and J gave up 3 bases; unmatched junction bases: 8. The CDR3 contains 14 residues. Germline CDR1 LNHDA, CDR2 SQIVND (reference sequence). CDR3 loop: CASTISGGIYEQYF. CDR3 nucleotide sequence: TGTGCCAGTACCATTTCGGGGGGGATCTACGAGCAGTACTTC.

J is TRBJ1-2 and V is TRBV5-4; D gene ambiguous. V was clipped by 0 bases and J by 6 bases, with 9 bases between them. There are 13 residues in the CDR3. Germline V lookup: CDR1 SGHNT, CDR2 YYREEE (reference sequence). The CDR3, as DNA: TGTGCCAGCAGCTTGGAGCCGGGTGATGGCTACACCTTC. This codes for CASSLEPGDGYTF. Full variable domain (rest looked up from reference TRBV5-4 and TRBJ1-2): ETGVTQSPTHLIKTRGQQVTLRCSSQSGHNTVSWYQQALGQGPQFIFQYYREEENGRGNFPPRFSGLQFPNYSSELNVNALELDDSALYLCASSLEPGDGYTFGSGTRLTVV.

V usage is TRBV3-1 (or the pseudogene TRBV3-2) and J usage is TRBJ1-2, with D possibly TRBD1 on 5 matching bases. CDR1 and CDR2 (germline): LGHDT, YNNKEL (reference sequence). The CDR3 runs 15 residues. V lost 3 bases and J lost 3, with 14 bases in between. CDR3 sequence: CASSQGSWGYYGYTF. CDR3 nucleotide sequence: TGTGCCAGCAGCCAGGGATCTTGGGGGTACTATGGCTACACCTTC.

The CDR3, as DNA: TGTGCCAGTAGTATTTGGGACAGGGGGGCCGGGGAGCTGTTTTTT. It is translated as CASSIWDRGAGELFF. The rearrangement joins TRBV19 to TRBJ2-2; 11 bases line up with TRBD1. Germline loops: CDR1 LNHDA, CDR2 SQIVND (reference sequence). The trim removed 3 bases at V and 6 bases at J, leaving 3 bases unmatched. The CDR3 totals 15 residues.

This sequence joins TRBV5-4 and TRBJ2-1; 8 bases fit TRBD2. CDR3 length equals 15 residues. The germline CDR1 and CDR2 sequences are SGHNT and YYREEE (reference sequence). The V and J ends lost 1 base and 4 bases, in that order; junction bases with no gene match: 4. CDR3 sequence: CASSLSLAGYNEQFF. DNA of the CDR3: TGTGCCAGCAGCTTGAGCTTAGCGGGGTACAATGAGCAGTTCTTC.

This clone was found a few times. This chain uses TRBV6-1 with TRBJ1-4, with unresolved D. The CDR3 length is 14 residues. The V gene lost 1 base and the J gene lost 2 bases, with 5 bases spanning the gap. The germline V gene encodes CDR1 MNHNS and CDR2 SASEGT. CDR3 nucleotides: TGTGCCAGCAGTGAAGACAGCACTAATGAAAAACTGTTTTTT. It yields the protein CASSEDSTNEKLFF.

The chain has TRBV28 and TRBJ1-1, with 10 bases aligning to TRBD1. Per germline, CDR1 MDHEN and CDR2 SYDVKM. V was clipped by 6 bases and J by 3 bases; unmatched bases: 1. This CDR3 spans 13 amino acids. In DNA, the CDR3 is TGTGCCAGCAGCGGACAGGGGGACACTGAAGCTTTCTTT. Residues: CASSGQGDTEAFF.

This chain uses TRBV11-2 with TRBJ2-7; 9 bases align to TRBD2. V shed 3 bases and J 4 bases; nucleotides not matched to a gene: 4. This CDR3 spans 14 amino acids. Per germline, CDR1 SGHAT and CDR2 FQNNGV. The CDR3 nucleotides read TGTGCCAGCAGCTTCGGACTAGCGACGTACGAGCAGTACTTC. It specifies CASSFGLATYEQYF.

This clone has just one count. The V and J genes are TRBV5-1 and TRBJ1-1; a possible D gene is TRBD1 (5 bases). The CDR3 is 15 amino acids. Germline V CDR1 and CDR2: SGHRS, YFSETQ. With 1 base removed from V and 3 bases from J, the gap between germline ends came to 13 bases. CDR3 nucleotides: TGCGCCAGCAGCTTGTCAGGGACCGGGGACACTGAAGCTTTCTTT. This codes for CASSLSGTGDTEAFF. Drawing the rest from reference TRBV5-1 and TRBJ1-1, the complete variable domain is KAGVTQTPRYLIKTRGQQVTLSCSPISGHRSVSWYQQTPGQGLQFLFEYFSETQRNKGNFPGRFSGRQFSNSRSEMNVSTLELGDSALYLCASSLSGTGDTEAFFGQGTRLTVV.

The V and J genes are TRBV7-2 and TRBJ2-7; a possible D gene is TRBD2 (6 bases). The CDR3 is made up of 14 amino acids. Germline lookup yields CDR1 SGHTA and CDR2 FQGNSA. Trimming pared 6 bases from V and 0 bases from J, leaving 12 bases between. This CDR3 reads CASSEAGRSYEQYF. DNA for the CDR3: TGTGCCAGCAGTGAGGCGGGGCGCTCCTACGAGCAGTACTTC.

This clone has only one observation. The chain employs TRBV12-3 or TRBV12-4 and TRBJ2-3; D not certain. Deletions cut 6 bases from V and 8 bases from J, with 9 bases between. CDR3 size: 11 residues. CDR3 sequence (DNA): TGTGCCAGCAGCGCCCTAGGTACGCAGTATTTT. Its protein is CASSALGTQYF.